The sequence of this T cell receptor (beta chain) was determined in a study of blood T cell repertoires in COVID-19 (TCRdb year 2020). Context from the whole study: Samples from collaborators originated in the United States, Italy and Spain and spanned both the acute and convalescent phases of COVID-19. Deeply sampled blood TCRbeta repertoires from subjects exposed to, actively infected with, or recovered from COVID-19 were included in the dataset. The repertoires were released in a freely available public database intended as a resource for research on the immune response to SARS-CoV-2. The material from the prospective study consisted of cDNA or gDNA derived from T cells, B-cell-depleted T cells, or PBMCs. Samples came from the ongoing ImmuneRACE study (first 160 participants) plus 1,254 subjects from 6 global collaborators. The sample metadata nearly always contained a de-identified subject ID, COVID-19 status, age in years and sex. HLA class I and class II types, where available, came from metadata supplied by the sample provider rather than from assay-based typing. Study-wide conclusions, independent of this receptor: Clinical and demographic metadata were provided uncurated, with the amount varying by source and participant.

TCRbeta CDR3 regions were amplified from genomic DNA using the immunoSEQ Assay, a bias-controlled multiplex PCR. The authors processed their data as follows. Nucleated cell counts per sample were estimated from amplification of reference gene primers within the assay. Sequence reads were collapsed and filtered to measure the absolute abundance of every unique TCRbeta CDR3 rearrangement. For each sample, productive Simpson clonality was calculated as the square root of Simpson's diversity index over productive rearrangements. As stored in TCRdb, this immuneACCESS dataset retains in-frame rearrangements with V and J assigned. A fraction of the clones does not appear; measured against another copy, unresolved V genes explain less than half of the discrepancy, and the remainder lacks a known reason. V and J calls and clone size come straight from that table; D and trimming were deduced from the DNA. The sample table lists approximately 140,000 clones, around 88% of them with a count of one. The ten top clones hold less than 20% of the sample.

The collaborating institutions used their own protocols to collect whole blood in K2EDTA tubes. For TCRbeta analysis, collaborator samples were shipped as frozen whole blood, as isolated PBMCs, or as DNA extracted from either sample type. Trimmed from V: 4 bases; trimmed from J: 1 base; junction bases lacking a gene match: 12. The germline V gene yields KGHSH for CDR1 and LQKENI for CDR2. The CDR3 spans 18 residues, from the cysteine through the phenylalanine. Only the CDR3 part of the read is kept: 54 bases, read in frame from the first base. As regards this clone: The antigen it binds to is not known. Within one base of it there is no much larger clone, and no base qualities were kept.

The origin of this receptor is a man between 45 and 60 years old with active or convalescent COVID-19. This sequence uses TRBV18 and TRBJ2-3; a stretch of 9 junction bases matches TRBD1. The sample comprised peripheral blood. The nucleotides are TGTGCCAGCTCACTGACTCCGGGGACAGGGTTGGGCACAGATACGCAGTATTTT. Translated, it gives CASSLTPGTGLGTDTQYF.